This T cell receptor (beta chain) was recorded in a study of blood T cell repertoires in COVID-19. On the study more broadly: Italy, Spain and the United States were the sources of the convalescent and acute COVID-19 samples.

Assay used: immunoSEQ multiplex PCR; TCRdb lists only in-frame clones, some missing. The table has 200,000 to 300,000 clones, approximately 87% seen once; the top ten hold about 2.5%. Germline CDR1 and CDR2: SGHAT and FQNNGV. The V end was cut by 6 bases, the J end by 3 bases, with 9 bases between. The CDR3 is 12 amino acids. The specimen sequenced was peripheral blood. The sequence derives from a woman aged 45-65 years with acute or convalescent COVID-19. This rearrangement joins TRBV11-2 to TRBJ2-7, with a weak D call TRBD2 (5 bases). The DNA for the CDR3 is TGTGCCAGCAGTCAACTAGGCTACGAGCAGTACTTC. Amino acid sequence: CASSQLGYEQYF.